This passage covers 22 T cell receptor beta chains from one sample sequenced in a study of cytomegalovirus exposure and HLA in healthy donors. TCRdb's table, derived via immunoSEQ multiplex PCR, lists solely in-frame clones and lacks some. The data hold about 200,000 clones, with about 81% observed a single time. Sample: PBMCs. Source of these receptors: a woman aged 25-40 years in good health and CMV-seronegative.

This clone has just a few counts. This chain links TRBV28 with TRBJ2-7; 11 positions agree with TRBD1. J was trimmed by 11 bases and V by 4 bases; bases with no gene match: 13. CDR1 MDHEN and CDR2 SYDVKM come from the germline V gene. This CDR3 contains 15 residues. For the CDR3, the DNA is TGTGCCAGCAGTTCCCAGGACAGGGGGCTGGGGAAAAAGTACTTC. Its translation is CASSSQDRGLGKKYF.

The chain combines TRBV7-6 with TRBJ1-1; D possibly corresponds to TRBD1 (6 bases). From germline, CDR1 is SGHVS and CDR2 FNYEAQ. The germline V and J ends were trimmed by 2 bases and 4 bases, with 14 bases remaining between them. This CDR3 has 15 residues. The CDR3 sequence is CASSLTGNGITEAFF. The CDR3 DNA follows: TGTGCCAGCAGCTTAACAGGGAATGGGATCACTGAAGCTTTCTTT.

This clone was detected only once. This rearrangement joins TRBV15 to TRBJ2-3; 8 nucleotides align to TRBD2. The CDR3 loop spans 16 amino acids. V was pared by 3 bases and J by 2 bases, with 7 bases of the junction left unmatched. From germline, CDR1 is LNHNV and CDR2 YYDKDF (reference sequence). CDR3 nucleotide sequence: TGTGCCACCAGCAGGTACACGGGGGGGCTCACAGATACGCAGTATTTT. This sequence encodes CATSRYTGGLTDTQYF. Variable domain in full (rest from reference TRBV15 and TRBJ2-3): DAMVIQNPRYQVTQFGKPVTLSCSQTLNHNVMYWYQQKSSQAPKLLFHYYDKDFNNEADTPDNFQSRRPNTSFCFLDIRSPGLGDTAMYLCATSRYTGGLTDTQYFGPGTRLTVL.

This clone was seen a handful of times. J is TRBJ1-1 and V is TRBV30; D ambiguous. The CDR3 has 13 amino acids. V was clipped by 0 bases and J by 4 bases, with 9 bases between them. Germline CDR1 is GTSNPN and CDR2 is SVGIG (reference sequence). The DNA of the CDR3 is TGTGCCTGGAGTGTTTGGGAGCGCACTGAAGCTTTCTTT. This encodes CAWSVWERTEAFF.

This clone was seen once. V is TRBV10-2 and J is TRBJ2-2; 11 nucleotides match TRBD2. Germline V gives CDR1 WSHSY, CDR2 SAAADI. V shed 3 bases, J shed 5 bases, and the junction held 5 bases outside the gene matches. The CDR3 consists of 16 residues. CDR3: CASSDTSGSGTGELFF. The CDR3 DNA reads as TGCGCCAGCAGTGACACTAGCGGGAGTGGAACCGGGGAGCTGTTTTTT.

This clone is a singleton in its sample. The rearrangement joins TRBV5-1 to TRBJ2-7; unclear D gene. The CDR3 has 14 amino acids. The V gene lost 0 bases and the J gene lost 1 base, with 8 bases spanning the gap. The germline CDR1 and CDR2 sequences are SGHRS and YFSETQ. The CDR3 DNA sequence: TGCGCCAGCAGCTTGGTTACCAGGTCCTACGAGCAGTACTTC. Translation gives CASSLVTRSYEQYF. Looking up the rest from reference TRBV5-1 and TRBJ2-7 gives the full variable domain: KAGVTQTPRYLIKTRGQQVTLSCSPISGHRSVSWYQQTPGQGLQFLFEYFSETQRNKGNFPGRFSGRQFSNSRSEMNVSTLELGDSALYLCASSLVTRSYEQYFGPGTRLTVT.

The chain couples TRBV6-1 to TRBJ2-7; 7 bases agree with TRBD2. CDR1 is MNHNS, CDR2 SASEGT, per germline. This CDR3 is 15 amino acids long. J lost 0 bases, V lost 2 bases, and 4 bases had no gene match. DNA of the CDR3: TGTGCCAGCAGTGAACCCCTAGCGGTCTCCTACGAGCAGTACTTC. Its protein is CASSEPLAVSYEQYF.

The CDR3 DNA sequence: TGTGCCAGCAGCTTAGGAGGGGGATTAAGTGGCTACACCTTC. It yields the protein CASSLGGGLSGYTF. The V gene is TRBV7-9, the J gene TRBJ1-2, with D perhaps TRBD1 (6 bases). V gave up 1 base and J gave up 7 bases, with 13 bases separating them. In germline, CDR1 is SEHNR, CDR2 FQNEAQ (reference sequence). This CDR3 has 14 residues.

The chain's CDR3 is CASTQGSRLYEQYF. CDR3 nucleotides: TGCGCCAGCACCCAGGGGTCCCGACTCTACGAGCAGTACTTC. The chain combines TRBV10-2 with TRBJ2-7; a weak D match, TRBD1 (6 bases). The CDR3 consists of 14 residues. The germline V gene has CDR1 WSHSY and CDR2 SAAADI. V lost 7 bases and J lost 3, with 16 bases in between.

The V gene is TRBV9, the J gene TRBJ1-5, with 7 positions matching TRBD1. This CDR3 has 15 residues. The V gene's germline CDR1 is SGDLS and CDR2 YYNGEE. V lost 2 bases, J lost 6 bases, and 8 bases stayed unmatched. CDR3 nucleotide sequence: TGTGCCAGCAGCGTCGGGACAGCGTGGGGTCAGCCCCAGCATTTT. It translates to CASSVGTAWGQPQHF.

This clone was seen only a few times. The CDR3 region is CASSPLDRGLIEAFF. For the CDR3, the DNA is TGTGCCAGCTCACCACTCGACAGGGGGCTGATTGAAGCTTTCTTT. The chain joins TRBV18 to TRBJ1-1; 10 bases agree with TRBD1. CDR1 and CDR2 (germline): KGHSH, LQKENI. The CDR3 is made up of 15 amino acids. The ends lost 1 base at V and 7 bases at J; junction bases unmatched: 6. Full variable domain (rest looked up from reference TRBV18 and TRBJ1-1): NAGVMQNPRHLVRRRGQEARLRCSPMKGHSHVYWYRQLPEEGLKFMVYLQKENIIDESGMPKERFSAEFPKEGPSILRIQQVVRGDSAAYFCASSPLDRGLIEAFFGQGTRLTVV.

The chain uses TRBV4-1 and TRBJ1-2, with D unclear. This CDR3 contains 15 residues. The V and J ends lost 10 bases and 3 bases respectively, with 21 bases between them. Germline CDR1 is MGHRA and CDR2 is YSYEKL. The CDR3: CATTYSLTTDYGYTF. The DNA of the CDR3 is TGCGCCACCACGTACAGCCTAACGACCGACTATGGCTACACCTTC.

The V and J genes are TRBV5-1 and TRBJ2-2; tentatively, D is TRBD2 (5 bases). Per germline, CDR1 SGHRS and CDR2 YFSETQ. V lost 0 bases to trimming and J lost 1 base, with 13 bases between them. The CDR3 is 17 amino acids. In DNA form, the CDR3 reads TGCGCCAGCAGCTTGGAGGCGGCTAGCCTGAACACCGGGGAGCTGTTTTTT. Translation gives CASSLEAASLNTGELFF.

V and J are TRBV5-1 and TRBJ1-3; a weak D match, TRBD1 (6 bases). This CDR3 spans 14 amino acids. The V end lost 4 bases, the J end lost 8 bases, and 16 bases lay between the germline ends. Germline lookup yields CDR1 SGHRS and CDR2 YFSETQ. This CDR3 reads CASSRGGTGDTIYF. The DNA of the CDR3 is TGCGCCAGCAGCCGGGGGGGCACAGGCGACACCATATATTTT. The full variable domain, completed using reference TRBV5-1 and TRBJ1-3, is KAGVTQTPRYLIKTRGQQVTLSCSPISGHRSVSWYQQTPGQGLQFLFEYFSETQRNKGNFPGRFSGRQFSNSRSEMNVSTLELGDSALYLCASSRGGTGDTIYFGEGSWLTVV.

This chain connects TRBV9 to TRBJ1-2; 9 bases match TRBD1. This CDR3 has 13 residues. V gave up 0 bases and J gave up 9 bases; unmatched junction bases: 3. Germline CDR1 and CDR2: SGDLS and YYNGEE. In nucleotides, the CDR3 is TGTGCCAGCAGCGTAGCGGACAGGGGAAGCTACACCTTC. This encodes CASSVADRGSYTF.

The J gene is TRBJ2-7, the V gene TRBV18; 9 positions match TRBD1. After removal of 3 bases from V and 5 bases from J, the junction contained 11 bases not matched to a gene. The CDR3 is made up of 16 amino acids. In germline, CDR1 is KGHSH, CDR2 LQKENI. CDR3 region: CASSPDPRTGVNEQYF. The CDR3 region has the DNA TGTGCCAGCTCACCCGACCCCCGGACAGGGGTTAACGAGCAGTACTTC.

The chain joins TRBV25-1 to TRBJ1-2; D gene ambiguous. The CDR3 is 13 residues long. Germline V gene sequence: CDR1 MGHDK, CDR2 SYGVNS. V dropped 3 bases and J dropped 4 bases, with 9 bases sitting between them. The CDR3 here is CASSDYGLYGYTF. CDR3 DNA: TGTGCCAGCAGTGACTATGGTCTCTATGGCTACACCTTC.

The chain carries TRBV5-1 and TRBJ1-5; D may be TRBD1 (5 bases). This CDR3 comprises 13 residues. The V gene's germline CDR1 is SGHRS and CDR2 YFSETQ. V shed 4 bases and J shed 5 bases, with 10 bases lying between them. CDR3 coding DNA: TGCGCCAGCAGCGGGGGGGTGGATCAGCCCCAGCATTTT. Protein sequence: CASSGGVDQPQHF.

The rearrangement links TRBV4-1 to TRBJ2-4; TRBD2 is a possible D gene (5 bases). The V gene lost 2 bases and the J gene lost 4 bases, with 15 bases spanning the gap. The CDR3 consists of 16 residues. Looked up from germline, CDR1 is MGHRA and CDR2 is YSYEKL. The CDR3 loop reads CASSQQTAGVKNIQYF. The DNA for the CDR3 is TGCGCCAGCAGCCAACAGACGGCCGGGGTGAAAAACATTCAGTACTTC.

This clone was seen a few times. The chain carries TRBV18 and TRBJ2-2; D is unclear. In germline, CDR1 is KGHSH, CDR2 LQKENI. V was pared by 0 bases and J by 1 base, with 3 bases between. This CDR3 is 14 amino acids long. In DNA form, the CDR3 reads TGTGCCAGCTCACCACCCGGGAACACCGGGGAGCTGTTTTTT. It translates to CASSPPGNTGELFF.

Here the CDR3 DNA reads TGTGCCAGCAGCGAGACAGGAACCACAGATACGCAGTATTTT. Amino acid sequence: CASSETGTTDTQYF. This sequence joins TRBV9 and TRBJ2-3; D might be TRBD1 (6 bases). Germline V gene lookup returns CDR1 SGDLS and CDR2 YYNGEE. The V end was cut by 3 bases, the J end by 2 bases, with 10 bases between. The CDR3 length is 14 residues.

V is TRBV12-2 and J is TRBJ2-7; the D call TRBD1 from the table was never checked on the DNA. TRBV12-2 is deemed a pseudogene. This CDR3 comprises 16 residues. The CDR3 sequence: CASRLYRGQASYEQYF. In nucleotides, the CDR3 is TGTGCAAGTCGCTTATATCGCGGACAGGCCTCCTACGAGCAGTACTTC.